The 10 T cell receptor beta chains listed next were all sequenced from one sample in a study of OX40 agonist ivuxolimab in advanced cancers. Here immunoSEQ multiplex PCR was the method, and the copy in TCRdb shows in-frame clones only, minus some. The sample lists 70,000 or so clones, approximately 90% seen once, with 0.25% to 0.35% in the top ten. The specimen was CD4+ or CD8+ T cells sorted from blood, collected in a trial of the OX40 agonist ivuxolimab. The receptors here all came from an adult with an advanced solid tumor such as melanoma, head and neck, liver or kidney cancer.

V usage is TRBV28 and J usage is TRBJ1-2; TRBD1 might be the D (6 bases). Per the germline V gene, CDR1 is MDHEN and CDR2 is SYDVKM. The V gene lost 7 bases and the J gene lost 4 bases, with 13 bases spanning the gap. The CDR3 totals 13 residues. CDR3 residues: CASMLQGGYGYTF. The CDR3 bases are TGTGCCAGCATGCTACAGGGTGGCTATGGCTACACCTTC.

The chain joins TRBV5-4 to TRBJ2-5; possibly TRBD1 for D (5 bases). V lost 1 base, J lost 5 bases, and 15 bases lay in between. Germline CDR1 reads SGHNT; CDR2 reads YYREEE (reference sequence). The CDR3 extends over 15 amino acids. CDR3 bases: TGTGCCAGCAGCTTGCCTTGGGGCGGTAAGGAGACCCAGTACTTC. It specifies CASSLPWGGKETQYF. Combining the CDR3 with reference TRBV5-4 and TRBJ2-5 gives the whole variable domain ETGVTQSPTHLIKTRGQQVTLRCSSQSGHNTVSWYQQALGQGPQFIFQYYREEENGRGNFPPRFSGLQFPNYSSELNVNALELDDSALYLCASSLPWGGKETQYFGPGTRLLVL.

The rearrangement uses TRBV5-1 and TRBJ1-1; D possibly corresponds to TRBD1 (5 bases). CDR1 is SGHRS, CDR2 YFSETQ, per germline. Trimming removed 4 bases from V and 2 bases from J, with 9 bases in between. The CDR3 covers 13 residues. The CDR3 region has the DNA TGCGCCAGCAGCAATCAGGGAAACACTGAAGCTTTCTTT. It is translated as CASSNQGNTEAFF. The variable domain in full, with the rest retrieved from reference TRBV5-1 and TRBJ1-1, is KAGVTQTPRYLIKTRGQQVTLSCSPISGHRSVSWYQQTPGQGLQFLFEYFSETQRNKGNFPGRFSGRQFSNSRSEMNVSTLELGDSALYLCASSNQGNTEAFFGQGTRLTVV.

The chain is built from TRBV7-9 and TRBJ2-1; no reliable D call. From germline, CDR1 is SEHNR and CDR2 FQNEAQ (reference sequence). The CDR3 contains 13 residues. V gave up 2 bases and J gave up 8 bases, with 10 bases separating them. The CDR3 here is CASSLQVADEQFF. As DNA, the CDR3 is TGTGCCAGCAGCTTACAGGTAGCTGATGAGCAGTTCTTC.

V and J are TRBV27 and TRBJ2-7; weak D call: TRBD2 (6 bases). V shed 2 bases and J shed 7 bases, with 21 bases lying between them. Germline V lookup: CDR1 MNHEY, CDR2 SMNVEV (reference sequence). The CDR3 sequence is 16 residues long. The CDR3 bases are TGTGCCAGCAGTTTACACCGCGGGACGGGTGCTAGTGAGCAGTACTTC. This gives the protein CASSLHRGTGASEQYF.

This sequence joins TRBV7-8 and TRBJ1-1, with D uncertain. This CDR3 is built from 13 residues. The germline V gene encodes CDR1 SGHVS and CDR2 FQNEAQ. Trimming took 3 bases from V and 3 from J, leaving 8 bases between them. The CDR3 protein is CASSLARYTEAFF. Here the CDR3 DNA reads TGTGCCAGCAGCTTGGCCCGGTACACTGAAGCTTTCTTT.

This chain links TRBV27 with TRBJ1-4, with a weak D call TRBD1 (5 bases). The germline V and J ends were trimmed by 6 bases and 4 bases, with 15 bases remaining between them. Germline V gives CDR1 MNHEY, CDR2 SMNVEV (reference sequence). This CDR3 is 15 amino acids long. CDR3 protein: CASRTRGAHNEKLFF. DNA for the CDR3: TGTGCCAGCAGGACTCGGGGCGCCCATAATGAAAAACTGTTTTTT.

The rearrangement links TRBV10-1 to TRBJ2-1; 15 positions match TRBD2. The trim removed 9 bases at V and 7 bases at J, leaving 1 base unmatched. The CDR3 is made up of 13 amino acids. Germline CDR1 is WNHNN and CDR2 is SYGVQD (reference sequence). CDR3 nucleotides: TGCGCCAGTGGACTAGCGGGAGGGAATGAGCAGTTCTTC. Translated: CASGLAGGNEQFF.

The chain links TRBV20-1 to TRBJ2-3; D gene ambiguous. This CDR3 comprises 11 residues. The germline V gene encodes CDR1 DFQATT and CDR2 SNEGSKA (reference sequence). V lost 2 bases, J lost 2 bases, and 2 bases lay in between. CDR3 sequence (DNA): TGCAGTGCTAGATCCACAGATACGCAGTATTTT. Amino acids: CSARSTDTQYF.

There are a few counts of this clone. The rearrangement joins TRBV4-1 to TRBJ2-7, with a possible D match to TRBD2 (6 bases). CDR1 is MGHRA, CDR2 YSYEKL, per germline. The CDR3 spans 16 residues. Trimming removed 3 bases at V and 2 bases at J, with 17 bases between. The DNA for the CDR3 is TGCGCCAGCAGCCAGATAGGGCTAGCGCACACCTACGAGCAGTACTTC. It is translated as CASSQIGLAHTYEQYF.